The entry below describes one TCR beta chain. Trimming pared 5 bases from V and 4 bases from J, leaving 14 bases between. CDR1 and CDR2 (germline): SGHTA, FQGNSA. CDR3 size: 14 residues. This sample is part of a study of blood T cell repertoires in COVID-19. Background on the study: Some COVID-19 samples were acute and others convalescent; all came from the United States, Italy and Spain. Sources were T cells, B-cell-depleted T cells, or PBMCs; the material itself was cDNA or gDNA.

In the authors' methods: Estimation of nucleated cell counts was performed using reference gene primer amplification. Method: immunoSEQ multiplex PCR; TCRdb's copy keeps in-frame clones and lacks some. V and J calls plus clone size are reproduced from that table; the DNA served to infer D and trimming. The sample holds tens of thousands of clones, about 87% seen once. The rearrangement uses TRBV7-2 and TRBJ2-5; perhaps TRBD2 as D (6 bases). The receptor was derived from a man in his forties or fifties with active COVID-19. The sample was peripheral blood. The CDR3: CASSIHATRETQYF. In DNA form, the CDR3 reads TGTGCCAGCAGCATTCATGCGACTAGAGAGACCCAGTACTTC.